The 15 T cell receptor beta chains reported below all come from one sample, sequenced in a study of CXCR4 blockade with PD-1 therapy in pancreatic cancer (dated by TCRdb to between 2018 and 2020). Receptors were amplified or captured by the immunoSEQ multiplex PCR assay. TCRdb took over this immuneACCESS table, retaining in-frame rearrangements with V and J assigned. Such tables are incomplete; in checked studies, under half of the missing clones stem from an unresolved V gene, and the remainder is unexplained. The table for this sample lists several thousand clones; about 40% of them were counted only once. The leading ten clones occupy roughly 17% of the sample. Sequencing was carried out using tumor tissue. These receptors all stem from a human donor with pancreatic ductal adenocarcinoma.

The gene calls are TRBV2 and TRBJ2-7; 9 bases map to TRBD1. CDR3 size: 13 residues. Germline V CDR1 and CDR2: SNHLY, FYNNEI. V dropped 8 bases and J dropped 4; count of bases not matched to a gene: 6. CDR3 in DNA: TGTGCCAGCCGACGGGACAGGGATTACGAGCAGTACTTC. This translates into CASRRDRDYEQYF. Drawing the rest from reference TRBV2 and TRBJ2-7, the complete variable domain is EPEVTQTPSHQVTQMGQEVILRCVPISNHLYFYWYRQILGQKVEFLVSFYNNEISEKSEIFDDQFSVERPDGSNFTLKIRSTKLEDSAMYFCASRRDRDYEQYFGPGTRLTVT.

This clone occurred a few times. The chain carries TRBV6-8 and TRBJ2-1; 7 positions agree with TRBD2. J was trimmed by 0 bases and V by 7 bases; bases with no gene match: 3. Germline loops: CDR1 MNHGY, CDR2 SAAAGT. The CDR3 has 14 residues. The CDR3 DNA reads as TGTGCCAGCAAGAGGACTAGCTCCTACAATGAGCAGTTCTTC. Amino acid sequence: CASKRTSSYNEQFF.

This clone was picked up one time. The gene calls are TRBV16 and TRBJ2-4; no clear D. V was pared by 4 bases and J by 1 base, with 8 bases between. The CDR3 has 14 residues. CDR1 and CDR2 (germline): KGHSY, FQNENV. The CDR3 nucleotides read TGTGCCAGCAGCCCCACGAAGGCCAAAAACATTCAGTACTTC. Its translation is CASSPTKAKNIQYF.

The chain is built from TRBV18 and TRBJ1-5; 7 nucleotides match TRBD1. Germline V gives CDR1 KGHSH, CDR2 LQKENI. V shed 3 bases, J shed 4 bases, and the junction held 3 bases outside the gene matches. CDR3 length equals 14 residues. In DNA, the CDR3 is TGTGCCAGCTCACCGACAGGGCGGAATCAGCCCCAGCATTTT. Protein: CASSPTGRNQPQHF.

This clone was found a few times. The chain carries TRBV9 and TRBJ2-1; 9 bases line up with TRBD2. CDR1 is SGDLS and CDR2 is YYNGEE in the germline V gene. CDR3 length equals 17 residues. J gave up 6 bases and V 4 bases, and 14 bases lay outside the gene matches. As DNA, the CDR3 is TGTGCCAGCAGCCCCCGCGGGGGCGGGGGGGCCTCCAATGAGCAGTTCTTC. It yields the protein CASSPRGGGGASNEQFF.

This sequence joins TRBV15 and TRBJ2-7; the match to TRBD1 covers 8 bases. CDR1 is LNHNV and CDR2 is YYDKDF in the germline V gene (reference sequence). The CDR3 is 14 residues long. V gave up 1 base and J gave up 3 bases; unmatched junction bases: 2. The CDR3 region is CATSRGTGLYEQYF. CDR3 bases: TGTGCCACCAGCAGAGGGACAGGGCTCTACGAGCAGTACTTC.

In its sample, this clone was seen a few times. V is TRBV9 and J is TRBJ1-6; tentatively, D is TRBD1 (5 bases). Germline loops: CDR1 SGDLS, CDR2 YYNGEE. Trimming stripped 5 bases from V and 6 bases from J, with 9 bases between. The CDR3 totals 13 residues. Here the CDR3 reads CASRAGGNSPLHF. The CDR3 DNA sequence: TGTGCCAGCAGAGCCGGGGGTAATTCACCCCTCCACTTT.

The chain employs TRBV6-8 and TRBJ1-3, with unresolved D. Trimming removed 7 bases from V and 8 bases from J, with 15 bases in between. Germline V gene lookup returns CDR1 MNHGY and CDR2 SAAAGT. The CDR3 sequence is 13 residues long. CDR3 residues: CASNPPPGDTIYF. CDR3 in DNA: TGTGCCAGCAACCCCCCGCCCGGGGACACCATATATTTT.

The chain couples TRBV18 to TRBJ2-5; 11 nucleotides match TRBD1. There are 15 residues in the CDR3. The V gene end was trimmed by 4 bases and the J gene end by 5 bases; junction bases not matched to a gene: 6. Germline CDR1 is KGHSH and CDR2 is LQKENI. Here the CDR3 DNA reads TGTGCCAGCTCACAGGGACAGGGGGTATTCGAGACCCAGTACTTC. This encodes CASSQGQGVFETQYF.

The chain combines TRBV6-8 with TRBJ2-7, with TRBD2 as a possible D gene (6 bases). Deletions cut 6 bases from V and 4 bases from J, with 16 bases between. Germline lookup yields CDR1 MNHGY and CDR2 SAAAGT. This CDR3 has 14 residues. CDR3 loop: CASRGGLARYEQYF. The CDR3 region has the DNA TGTGCCAGCAGAGGAGGGCTAGCTCGGTACGAGCAGTACTTC.

This clone was detected only a few times. The germline gene is not matched at one end of the junction; a read error may be the cause. The genes are TRBV6-8 and TRBJ1-2; D uncertain. From germline, CDR1 is MNHGY and CDR2 SAAAGT. The CDR3 runs to 12 residues. The CDR3 nucleotides read TGTGCCACTGTGACTGTAGGCTATGGCTATACCTTC. It specifies CATVTVGYGYTF.

This chain connects TRBV19 to TRBJ1-4; D unclear. Germline-derived CDR1 and CDR2 are LNHDA and SQIVND (reference sequence). The V end was cut by 3 bases, the J end by 11 bases, with 7 bases between. The CDR3 totals 11 residues. Written as DNA, the CDR3 is TGTGCCAGTAGTATCCTGGGGAAACTGTTTTTT. Its protein is CASSILGKLFF.

Within the sample, this clone is medium-sized. The CDR3 sequence is CASRLQGGRNTEAFF. CDR3 DNA sequence: TGTGCCAGCAGGTTACAGGGTGGGAGGAACACTGAAGCTTTCTTT. The chain carries TRBV6-8 and TRBJ1-1, with D possibly TRBD1 on 6 matching bases. This CDR3 region has 15 residues. V was trimmed by 6 bases and J by 1 base, leaving 15 bases between them. Germline V gene data show CDR1 as MNHGY and CDR2 as SAAAGT.

CDR3 loop: CASSLRTGSYEQYF. The CDR3 DNA follows: TGTGCCAGTAGTCTACGGACAGGCTCCTACGAGCAGTACTTC. The chain links TRBV19 to TRBJ2-7, with 7 bases lining up with TRBD1. Germline values: CDR1 LNHDA, CDR2 SQIVND (reference sequence). The CDR3 extends over 14 amino acids. The ends lost 5 bases at V and 0 bases at J; junction bases unmatched: 4.

The chain has TRBV9 and TRBJ2-1; 12 bases line up with TRBD2. Germline lookup yields CDR1 SGDLS and CDR2 YYNGEE. After removal of 4 bases from V and 7 bases from J, the junction contained 6 bases not matched to a gene. The CDR3 is 15 amino acids. The CDR3 loop reads CASSPWTSGENEQFF. The CDR3 DNA follows: TGTGCCAGCAGCCCATGGACTAGCGGGGAGAATGAGCAGTTCTTC. The full variable domain, completed using reference TRBV9 and TRBJ2-1, is DSGVTQTPKHLITATGQRVTLRCSPRSGDLSVYWYQQSLDQGLQFLIQYYNGEERAKGNILERFSAQQFPDLHSELNLSSLELGDSALYFCASSPWTSGENEQFFGPGTRLTVL.